The 5 T cell receptor beta chains presented below share a single source sample, sequenced in a study of blood T cell repertoires in COVID-19. The repertoire was sequenced with immunoSEQ multiplex PCR; TCRdb's copy has only in-frame clones and lacks some. Of 95,000 to 150,000 clones in the sample, 84% were seen once. The sequencing sample was made of PBMCs or T cells enriched from blood (not recorded which). These receptors came from a woman in her 30s who had recovered from COVID-19.

This chain links TRBV19 with TRBJ1-5; 8 bases map to TRBD1. The J segment lost 0 bases and the V segment lost 3 bases, leaving 7 bases of the junction unmatched. Germline CDR1 reads LNHDA; CDR2 reads SQIVND (reference sequence). The CDR3 contains 17 residues. The CDR3 loop reads CASSITGGPYSNQPQHF. CDR3 in DNA: TGTGCCAGTAGTATCACAGGGGGACCTTATAGCAATCAGCCCCAGCATTTT. The entire variable domain, with the rest obtained from reference TRBV19 and TRBJ1-5, is as follows: DGGITQSPKYLFRKEGQNVTLSCEQNLNHDAMYWYRQDPGQGLRLIYYSQIVNDFQKGDIAEGYSVSREKKESFPLTVTSAQKNPTAFYLCASSITGGPYSNQPQHFGDGTRLSIL.

This clone was seen just once. V usage is TRBV7-3 and J usage is TRBJ2-5, with TRBD1 matching 8 bases. Germline lookup yields CDR1 SGHTA and CDR2 FQGTGA. J was trimmed by 4 bases and V by 5 bases; bases with no gene match: 9. The CDR3 runs to 15 residues. DNA of the CDR3: TGTGCCAGCAGCCTAGGACAGGGCCTAGGAGAGACCCAGTACTTC. The encoded protein is CASSLGQGLGETQYF.

The chain recombines TRBV5-4 with TRBJ1-1; no reliable D call. The CDR3 consists of 13 residues. Germline loops: CDR1 SGHNT, CDR2 YYREEE (reference sequence). V was clipped by 0 bases and J by 1 base, with 4 bases between them. The CDR3 DNA sequence: TGTGCCAGCAGCTTGGACAGGAACACTGAAGCTTTCTTT. As protein: CASSLDRNTEAFF.

The chain combines TRBV28 with TRBJ2-7, with 9 bases aligning to TRBD2. The CDR3 length is 14 residues. Germline CDR1 and CDR2: MDHEN and SYDVKM. V was pared by 6 bases and J by 3 bases, with 6 bases of the junction left unmatched. The CDR3: CASSLSGRGYEQYF. The DNA of the CDR3 is TGTGCCAGCAGCCTTAGCGGGAGAGGCTACGAGCAGTACTTC.

The gene calls are TRBV5-8 and TRBJ1-5; no firm D call. The CDR3 has 15 amino acids. The V end was cut by 6 bases, the J end by 1 base, with 14 bases between. Per the germline V gene, CDR1 is SGHTS and CDR2 is YDEGEE. In DNA form, the CDR3 reads TGTGCCAGCACTCTAGCAGAGGAAAGCAATCAGCCCCAGCATTTT. It codes for CASTLAEESNQPQHF.